These 28 T cell receptor beta chains came from one sample sequenced in a study of breast tumors, draining lymph nodes, adjacent tissues (dated by TCRdb to about 2016). Lymph node samples were obtained from the axillary draining lymph nodes of breast cancer patients. Receptor amplification or capture employed multiplex PCR. Sequencing was carried out with an Illumina HiSeq 2000. TCRdb took the public reads, trimmed them with fastp at Q25, ran MiXCR for clone calling and kept in-frame beta chains. Every entry covers one CDR3 protein and lists the most common genes and DNA from its rows. This sample has 84,000 or so distinct CDR3 sequences in its table, and over 25% of those were observed once. The ten largest clones take up over 6.5% of the sample. Sequencing used axillary lymph node tissue. These receptors all stem from a female donor with breast cancer. Some clones in this sample may be carry-over from other donors' samples.

Many counts were recorded for this clonotype. This chain joins TRBV20-1 and TRBJ1-5, with D unresolved. The CDR3 sequence is 12 residues long. Trimming left V 6 bases short and J 9 bases short, with 15 bases between. CDR1 is DFQATT, CDR2 SNEGSKA, per germline (reference sequence). CDR3 protein: CSALHPPGPQHF. CDR3 nucleotide sequence: TGCAGTGCCTTACATCCCCCGGGGCCCCAGCATTTT.

This clonotype was detected ten times or more. V usage is TRBV20-1 and J usage is TRBJ1-1; TRBD1 matches at 10 bases. Germline lookup yields CDR1 DFQATT and CDR2 SNEGSKA (reference sequence). The V gene end was trimmed by 4 bases and the J gene end by 5 bases; junction bases not matched to a gene: 4. This CDR3 has 13 residues. The CDR3 loop is CSATGTGVTEAFF. The CDR3 DNA follows: TGCAGTGCTACCGGGACAGGGGTAACTGAAGCTTTCTTT.

This clonotype was detected ten times or more. The chain couples TRBV7-2 to TRBJ1-3, with 7 nucleotides matching TRBD1. The CDR3 has 16 amino acids. CDR1 is SGHTA and CDR2 is FQGNSA in the germline V gene. V lost 5 bases to trimming and J lost 0 bases; unmatched junction nucleotides: 7. The CDR3 protein is CASSGRGYNSGNTIYF. CDR3 coding DNA: TGTGCCAGCAGCGGCAGGGGGTACAACTCTGGAAACACCATATATTTT.

The sample holds many counts of this clonotype. This chain uses TRBV7-8 with TRBJ1-5; perhaps TRBD1 as D (6 bases). Germline V gives CDR1 SGHVS, CDR2 FQNEAQ. V was trimmed by 5 bases and J by 4 bases, leaving 12 bases between them. The CDR3 has 14 residues. In DNA, the CDR3 is TGTGCCAGCAGCCCCGGGACAACTAATCAGCCCCAGCATTTT. As protein: CASSPGTTNQPQHF.

The chain has TRBV30 and TRBJ1-1; D is possibly TRBD1 (5 bases). V shed 3 bases and J shed 0 bases, with 8 bases lying between them. This CDR3 spans 13 amino acids. Germline CDR1 GTSNPN, CDR2 SVGIG (reference sequence). CDR3 in amino acids: CAWRAGMNTEAFF. The CDR3 DNA reads TGTGCCTGGAGGGCAGGGATGAACACTGAAGCTTTCTTT. The full variable domain, completed using reference TRBV30 and TRBJ1-1, is SQTIHQWPATLVQPVGSPLSLECTVEGTSNPNLYWYRQAAGRGLQLLFYSVGIGQISSEVPQNLSASRPQDRQFILSSKKLLLSDSGFYLCAWRAGMNTEAFFGQGTRLTVV.

This chain links TRBV20-1 with TRBJ2-2, with 7 bases identical to TRBD2. The CDR3 is 14 amino acids. V lost 1 base, J lost 4 bases, and 3 bases stayed unmatched. CDR1 DFQATT and CDR2 SNEGSKA come from the germline V gene (reference sequence). CDR3 in amino acids: CSARVGGSTGELFF. The CDR3 coding sequence is TGCAGTGCTAGAGTCGGGGGGAGCACCGGGGAGCTGTTTTTT.

The count of this clonotype is one. At one boundary the junction diverges from the germline segment, which might be a read error. The J gene is TRBJ2-7, the V gene TRBV7-8; 7 bases are shared with TRBD2. The germline V gene has CDR1 SGHVS and CDR2 FQNEAQ. This CDR3 region has 15 residues. The CDR3 protein is CASSLEMGGPYEQHF. The CDR3 nucleotides read TGTGCCAGCAGCTTAGAAATGGGAGGGCCGTACGAGCAGCACTTC.

This clonotype showed up many times. The J gene is TRBJ1-6, the V gene TRBV15; no firm D call. Trimming shortened V by 0 bases and J by 5 bases, and 8 bases separated the two germline ends. The germline gives CDR1 LNHNV, CDR2 YYDKDF (reference sequence). This CDR3 has 15 residues. CDR3 amino acids: CATSRDRPNNSPLHF. The CDR3 nucleotides read TGTGCCACCAGCAGAGATCGGCCAAATAATTCACCCCTCCACTTT. Using reference TRBV15 and TRBJ1-6 for the parts outside the CDR3, the full variable domain is DAMVIQNPRYQVTQFGKPVTLSCSQTLNHNVMYWYQQKSSQAPKLLFHYYDKDFNNEADTPDNFQSRRPNTSFCFLDIRSPGLGDTAMYLCATSRDRPNNSPLHFGNGTRLTVT.

The chain joins TRBV12-5 to TRBJ2-2; TRBD1 matches 8 bases. The CDR3 covers 15 residues. Germline assignment: CDR1 LGHNT and CDR2 FRNRAP. J was trimmed by 6 bases and V by 2 bases; bases with no gene match: 5. The CDR3 nucleotides read TGTGCTAGTGGTTTGTGGGAGACAGGGGCCGGGGAGCTGTTTTTT. This codes for CASGLWETGAGELFF.

This clonotype was seen at least ten times. The genes are TRBV7-2 and TRBJ2-2; 14 bases are a match to TRBD2. Losses at the gene ends were 3 bases for V and 3 bases for J; bases not matched to a gene: 9. This CDR3 is 19 amino acids long. In germline, CDR1 is SGHTA, CDR2 FQGNSA. The CDR3 is CASSFRLAGGPGDTGELFF. CDR3 nucleotide sequence: TGTGCCAGCAGCTTCAGACTAGCGGGAGGGCCTGGGGACACCGGGGAGCTGTTTTTT. The full variable domain, completed using reference TRBV7-2 and TRBJ2-2, is GAGVSQSPSNKVTEKGKDVELRCDPISGHTALYWYRQSLGQGLEFLIYFQGNSAPDKSGLPSDRFSAERTGGSVSTLTIQRTQQEDSAVYLCASSFRLAGGPGDTGELFFGEGSRLTVL.

This clonotype was picked up a small number of times. A much bigger clone sits one base away, suggesting this may be a read error. The V gene is TRBV6-1, the J gene TRBJ2-7; D ambiguous. Germline loops: CDR1 MNHNS, CDR2 SASEGT. The ends were cut back, 5 bases at V and 12 bases at J, with 14 bases in the middle. The CDR3 loop spans 11 amino acids. The CDR3 DNA sequence: TGTGCCAGCAGTCAAAAGGGTTGGACGTACTTC. This encodes CASSQKGWTYF.

Many counts were recorded for this clonotype. The CDR3 loop reads CASAVAWSSPLHF. In DNA form, the CDR3 reads TGTGCCAGTGCGGTGGCTTGGAGTTCACCCCTCCACTTT. The chain is built from TRBV6-2 or TRBV6-3 and TRBJ1-6, with D unresolved. The CDR3 spans 13 residues. CDR1 is MNHEY and CDR2 is SVGEGT in the germline V gene. V gave up 9 bases and J gave up 9 bases, with 15 bases separating them.

This clonotype came up once. The junction and the germline gene differ at one end; a read error may be behind it. This rearrangement joins TRBV7-2 to TRBJ2-5; no definite D call. From germline, CDR1 is SGHTA and CDR2 FQGNSA. The length of the CDR3 is 14 residues. CDR3 nucleotides: TGTGCCAGCAGTTTACACCCCGGCCCCGCGCACCAGTATTTC. Its protein is CASSLHPGPAHQYF.

V gene TRBV29-1 combines with J gene TRBJ2-6, with no clear D. Germline-derived CDR1 and CDR2 are SQVTM and ANQGSEA. The CDR3 has 14 amino acids. V gave up 4 bases and J gave up 0 bases, with 7 bases separating them. The CDR3 region has the DNA TGCAGCGTTGTGGAGTGCTCTGGGGCCAACGTCCTGACTTTC. Its translation: CSVVECSGANVLTF.

This clonotype was recorded at least ten times. The CDR3 spells CASSFKGEGEQFF. The CDR3 DNA reads TGTGCCAGCAGCTTTAAGGGGGAGGGTGAGCAGTTCTTC. The V gene is TRBV7-2, the J gene TRBJ2-1; D perhaps matches TRBD2 (7 bases). The V gene lost 3 bases and the J gene lost 9 bases, with 12 bases spanning the gap. The CDR3 is 13 amino acids. Per the germline V gene, CDR1 is SGHTA and CDR2 is FQGNSA.

This clonotype was detected ten times or more. This chain joins TRBV11-3 and TRBJ2-6; D may match TRBD1 or TRBD2 (5 bases each). Trimming pared 0 bases from V and 4 bases from J, leaving 13 bases between. Germline V CDR1 and CDR2: SGHNT, YENEEA. The CDR3 runs to 17 residues. DNA of the CDR3: TGTGCCAGCAGCTTAGATCGGGGCGGAGAGGGGGCCAACGTCCTGACTTTC. Translation: CASSLDRGGEGANVLTF. Using reference TRBV11-3 and TRBJ2-6 for the parts outside the CDR3, the full variable domain is EAGVVQSPRYKIIEKKQPVAFWCNPISGHNTLYWYLQNLGQGPELLIRYENEEAVDDSQLPKDRFSAERLKGVDSTLKIQPAELGDSAVYLCASSLDRGGEGANVLTFGAGSRLTVL.

As concerns this clonotype: The junction departs from germline at one end; a sequencing error may be responsible. The V and J genes are TRBV11-2 and TRBJ2-7; 7 bases are a match to TRBD2. CDR1 is SGHAT and CDR2 is FQNNGV in the germline V gene. This CDR3 spans 14 amino acids. CDR3 sequence reads: CASSLSGTTYGQYF. The CDR3 DNA sequence: TGTGCCAGCAGCTTGTCCGGGACTACCTACGGGCAGTACTTC. Looking up the rest from reference TRBV11-2 and TRBJ2-7 gives the full variable domain: EAGVAQSPRYKIIEKRQSVAFWCNPISGHATLYWYQQILGQGPKLLIQFQNNGVVDDSQLPKDRFSAERLKGVDSTLKIQPAKLEDSAVYLCASSLSGTTYGQYFGPGTRLTVT.

The sample holds many counts of this clonotype. The chain links TRBV7-6 to TRBJ2-7; unclear D gene. V lost 6 bases to trimming and J lost 0 bases, with 12 bases between them. The germline V gene has CDR1 SGHVS and CDR2 FNYEAQ. The CDR3 length is 14 residues. CDR3 sequence: CASSAYGFSYEQYF. DNA of the CDR3: TGTGCCAGCAGTGCTTACGGGTTCTCCTACGAGCAGTACTTC.

Ten or more counts support this clonotype. V gene TRBV11-2 combines with J gene TRBJ2-7; no reliable D call. With 3 bases removed from V and 4 bases from J, the gap between germline ends came to 22 bases. This CDR3 has 17 residues. Germline assignment: CDR1 SGHAT and CDR2 FQNNGV. DNA of the CDR3: TGTGCCAGCAGCTTTCGCGCGGCGGATCCGGCAAAGTACGAGCAGTACTTC. Translated: CASSFRAADPAKYEQYF. The full variable domain, with the rest looked up from reference TRBV11-2 and TRBJ2-7, is EAGVAQSPRYKIIEKRQSVAFWCNPISGHATLYWYQQILGQGPKLLIQFQNNGVVDDSQLPKDRFSAERLKGVDSTLKIQPAKLEDSAVYLCASSFRAADPAKYEQYFGPGTRLTVT.

This clonotype appeared many times. The chain joins TRBV20-1 to TRBJ2-7, with D hard to call. The V gene's germline CDR1 is DFQATT and CDR2 SNEGSKA (reference sequence). The CDR3 extends over 13 amino acids. The chain's CDR3 is CSGARALPYEQYF. CDR3 coding DNA: TGCAGCGGCGCCCGGGCACTCCCCTACGAGCAGTACTTC.

The table lists this clonotype with many counts. This rearrangement joins TRBV5-1 to TRBJ2-2; D possibly uses TRBD1 or TRBD2 (5 bases each). This CDR3 comprises 16 residues. The V gene's germline CDR1 is SGHRS and CDR2 YFSETQ. The V end was cut by 4 bases, the J end by 3 bases, with 16 bases between. CDR3 in DNA: TGCGCCAGCAGCCGGGACGGAGTGAGAGACACCGGGGAGCTGTTTTTT. Translating it yields CASSRDGVRDTGELFF.

The sample holds many counts of this clonotype. The genes are TRBV7-6 and TRBJ2-3, with 8 bases fitting TRBD2. J gave up 0 bases and V 6 bases, and 20 bases lay outside the gene matches. Germline V gene lookup returns CDR1 SGHVS and CDR2 FNYEAQ. This CDR3 comprises 20 residues. CDR3 in DNA: TGTGCCAGCAGAGCCTCCGAACTAGCGGATCCTAAACATAGCACAGATACGCAGTATTTT. As protein: CASRASELADPKHSTDTQYF.

In the case of this clonotype: Its ends do not fully match the called genes, so a read error is possible. The chain combines TRBV7-6 with TRBJ1-4, with 8 positions matching TRBD1. CDR3 length: 15 residues. The germline V gene has CDR1 SGHVS and CDR2 FNYEAQ. The CDR3: CASSPTGTGSEKLFF. In DNA form, the CDR3 reads TGTGCCAGCAGCCCGACCGGGACAGGAAGTGAAAAGCTGTTTTTT.

This clonotype was picked up many times. The V and J genes are TRBV7-9 and TRBJ2-1; D is tentatively TRBD1 or TRBD2 (5 bases each). The V end was cut by 1 base, the J end by 10 bases, with 14 bases between. The CDR3 totals 14 residues. Germline loops: CDR1 SEHNR, CDR2 FQNEAQ (reference sequence). This CDR3 is CASSLVGTLEEQFF. In DNA, the CDR3 is TGTGCCAGCAGCTTAGTCGGGACCCTTGAAGAGCAGTTCTTC.

With regard to this clonotype: It is unclear where the CDR3 begins or ends on the DNA, so no DNA is shown, and the CDR3 is as TCRdb lists it. The CDR3 region is CASSLDLEKPTSSTSGRAPGYTF. The chain links TRBV7-3 to TRBJ1-2; TRBD1, as called in the table, went unchecked against the DNA. The CDR3 is 23 residues long, ends included. Germline V gene sequence: CDR1 SGHTA, CDR2 FQGTGA.

This clonotype was recorded many times. The CDR3 loop is CASSPSGTGVYEQYF. CDR3 DNA sequence: TGTGCCAGCTCACCCTCCGGGACAGGGGTCTACGAGCAGTACTTC. The chain carries TRBV18 and TRBJ2-7; 10 positions match TRBD1. The V gene end was trimmed by 3 bases and the J gene end by 3 bases; junction bases not matched to a gene: 5. Germline V gives CDR1 KGHSH, CDR2 LQKENI. The CDR3 is 15 amino acids.

This clonotype appeared many times. This chain connects TRBV9 to TRBJ2-2, with 7 nucleotides matching TRBD2. Germline V lookup: CDR1 SGDLS, CDR2 YYNGEE. The ends lost 4 bases at V and 2 bases at J; junction bases unmatched: 8. The CDR3 has 16 amino acids. In nucleotides, the CDR3 is TGTGCCAGCAGCCCGAGGGGCGGGGGAAACACCGGGGAGCTGTTTTTT. Amino acid sequence: CASSPRGGGNTGELFF.

The genes are TRBV12-3 or TRBV12-4 and TRBJ2-1, with TRBD2 matching 11 bases. Trimming took 0 bases from V and 16 from J; bases not matched to a gene: 8. The CDR3 has 14 amino acids. CDR3 sequence: CASSLALAGDSRFF. The CDR3 DNA follows: TGTGCCAGCAGTTTAGCACTAGCGGGGGACTCTCGATTCTTC.